The rows below give T cell receptor beta chains drawn from one sample of a study of T cells expressing NK-cell markers. TCRdb reprocessed the 5' RACE reads and stores each CDR3 protein as one record, lacking DNA. Its table records approximately 460,000 distinct CDR3 sequences. The source material was blood T cells: a sorted CD56 or NKG2C T cell subset, CD4+ or CD8+ T cells, or bulk PBMC T cells (not recorded which). The receptor source for this set is a woman between 18 and 70 years old in good health. The CDR3 runs from the conserved cysteine through the conserved F or W.

j_call: TRBJ2-1
v_call: TRBV12-3/TRBV12-4
cdr3_aa: CASSFGGWAPGFF

j_call: TRBJ1-2
v_call: TRBV5-1
cdr3_aa: CASSLPGRYGYTF

j_call: TRBJ2-3
v_call: TRBV11-2
cdr3_aa: CASRSVTGGRDTQYF

j_call: TRBJ2-1
v_call: TRBV5-1
cdr3_aa: CASSLSSGINNEQFF

j_call: TRBJ2-3
v_call: TRBV12-3/TRBV12-4
cdr3_aa: CASSPGYTDTQYF

j_call: TRBJ2-1
v_call: TRBV7-2
cdr3_aa: CASSLRGGYSYNEQFF

j_call: TRBJ2-1
v_call: TRBV25-1
cdr3_aa: CASSDSGPRNEQFF

j_call: TRBJ2-3
v_call: TRBV5-6
cdr3_aa: CASSDDRGAYTQYF

j_call: TRBJ2-1
v_call: TRBV30
cdr3_aa: CAWSVLRGRNNEQFF

j_call: TRBJ2-7
v_call: TRBV7-2
cdr3_aa: CASRLGLGGNEQYF

j_call: TRBJ2-1
v_call: TRBV6-2/TRBV6-3
cdr3_aa: CASSYRVEQFF

j_call: TRBJ2-7
v_call: TRBV20-1
cdr3_aa: CSARGRGGEQYF

j_call: TRBJ2-1
v_call: TRBV28
cdr3_aa: CASWARSTYNEQFF

j_call: TRBJ2-1
v_call: TRBV11-3
cdr3_aa: CASSLGIAGQNEQFF

j_call: TRBJ2-4
v_call: TRBV7-2
cdr3_aa: CASSPVGGSGTKNIQYF

j_call: TRBJ2-3
v_call: TRBV12-3/TRBV12-4
cdr3_aa: CASSSRGGMADTQYF

j_call: TRBJ2-1
v_call: TRBV18
cdr3_aa: CASSRVGDRVYNEQFF

j_call: TRBJ1-1
v_call: TRBV5-5
cdr3_aa: CASSWVGSDTEAFF

j_call: TRBJ1-5
v_call: TRBV25-1
cdr3_aa: CASRGQGATQPQHF

j_call: TRBJ2-3
v_call: TRBV29-1
cdr3_aa: CSVELAGGPTDTQYF

j_call: TRBJ2-7
v_call: TRBV20-1
cdr3_aa: CSARPGGQGYEQYF

j_call: TRBJ1-2
v_call: TRBV28
cdr3_aa: CASSLGRLFNYGYTF

j_call: TRBJ1-5
v_call: TRBV6-6
cdr3_aa: CASSPYGNQPQHF

j_call: TRBJ2-7
v_call: TRBV9
cdr3_aa: CASSVAPFAGEQYF

j_call: TRBJ2-3
v_call: TRBV9
cdr3_aa: CASSVVGHRPSTDTQYF

j_call: TRBJ2-7
v_call: TRBV20-1
cdr3_aa: CSARQQGWYEQYF

j_call: TRBJ2-7
v_call: TRBV11-2
cdr3_aa: CASSSSRGVEQYF

j_call: TRBJ2-7
v_call: TRBV6-1
cdr3_aa: CASDWTGIDEQYF

j_call: TRBJ2-5
v_call: TRBV12-3/TRBV12-4
cdr3_aa: CASRNSETQYF

j_call: TRBJ1-2
v_call: TRBV3-1
cdr3_aa: CASSQDLTGGGYTF

j_call: TRBJ1-4
v_call: TRBV20-1
cdr3_aa: CSAWWGINEKLFF

j_call: TRBJ1-2
v_call: TRBV30
cdr3_aa: CAWRPLASLPNYGYTF

j_call: TRBJ1-3
v_call: TRBV19
cdr3_aa: CASRDQGYSGNTIYF

j_call: TRBJ2-1
v_call: TRBV15
cdr3_aa: CATSSGASGGRHNEQFF

j_call: TRBJ2-2
v_call: TRBV11-3
cdr3_aa: CASSQGLAVTGELFF

j_call: TRBJ2-1
v_call: TRBV11-2
cdr3_aa: CASSLELARYVYNEQFF

j_call: TRBJ2-2
v_call: TRBV5-6
cdr3_aa: CASSIGTEDTGELFF

j_call: TRBJ2-4
v_call: TRBV15
cdr3_aa: CATSRPPEWRNIQYF